The clone carrying this TCR beta chain appeared once. This sample stems from a study of blood T cell repertoires in COVID-19. V was cut by 5 bases and J by 0 bases, with 14 bases left in between. The CDR3 sequence is 15 residues long. The germline V gene has CDR1 MNHEY and CDR2 SVGAGI. Produced via immunoSEQ multiplex PCR; TCRdb's table is partial and in-frame only. This sample yields 190,000 or so clones, of which more than 70% are seen a single time; nearly 2.5% belongs to the top ten. This clonotype was obtained from a man aged 35 to 55 with active or convalescent COVID-19. The V and J genes are TRBV6-5 and TRBJ2-7, with a tentative D call TRBD1 (6 bases). The specimen sequenced was peripheral blood. The CDR3 DNA follows: TGTGCCAGCAGTACTCAGGGGATGAGCTCCTACGAGCAGTACTTC. This gives the protein CASSTQGMSSYEQYF.